This T cell receptor beta chain was sequenced in a study of blood T cell repertoires in COVID-19. Methods used by the authors: Reference gene primer amplification yielded estimated nucleated cell counts. Method: immunoSEQ multiplex PCR; TCRdb's copy keeps in-frame clones and lacks some. The V and J calls and clone size were taken over from that table, and D and trimming were inferred from the DNA. The sample includes roughly 80,000 clones, approximately 82% of them seen just once. The CDR3 totals 15 residues. Germline lookup yields CDR1 SGDLS and CDR2 YYNGEE. With V trimmed by 4 bases and J by 2 bases, 4 bases remained unmatched.

Specimen: peripheral blood. The TCR was taken from a human donor in a cohort sampled during active COVID-19. The genes are TRBV9 and TRBJ1-4; 8 bases are a match to TRBD1. DNA of the CDR3: TGTGCCAGCAGCAGATCAGGGGGCACTAATGAAAAACTGTTTTTT. This translates into CASSRSGGTNEKLFF.